Shown below are 9 T cell receptor beta chains from a single sample sequenced in a study of cytomegalovirus exposure and HLA in healthy donors. The PCR made use of 60 Vbeta and 13 Jbeta primers. Measured with immunoSEQ multiplex PCR; TCRdb has only the in-frame clones, and not every one. The sample lists around 100,000 clones, over 65% occurring once. Material: PBMCs. The source is a woman aged 35 to 49 in good health and CMV-seropositive.

The CDR3 protein is CASRQLAETYEQYF. In nucleotides, the CDR3 is TGTGCCAGCAGGCAACTAGCGGAGACCTACGAGCAGTACTTC. The V call is TRBV6-1, the J call TRBJ2-7, with 8 bases lining up with TRBD2. Germline V CDR1 and CDR2: MNHNS, SASEGT. The CDR3 covers 14 residues. Germline trimming cut 6 bases from V and 2 bases from J; bases unmatched to any gene: 6.

The chain employs TRBV10-3 and TRBJ2-2; 8 nucleotides match TRBD2. The CDR3 has 16 amino acids. Trimming took 0 bases from V and 5 from J; bases not matched to a gene: 5. Germline V gene lookup returns CDR1 ENHRY and CDR2 SYGVKD. DNA for the CDR3: TGTGCCATCAGTGAGTCATCGGGAGGGCGAACCGGGGAGCTGTTTTTT. Translating gives CAISESSGGRTGELFF.

This clone was found once. The chain carries TRBV29-1 and TRBJ2-5; D unresolved. Germline CDR1 reads SQVTM; CDR2 reads ANQGSEA. V dropped 4 bases and J dropped 3 bases, with 12 bases sitting between them. The CDR3 has 13 amino acids. The CDR3 spells CSVANQPKETQYF. CDR3 sequence (DNA): TGCAGCGTTGCTAACCAACCAAAAGAGACCCAGTACTTC.

The chain combines TRBV7-8 with TRBJ1-1; tentative D call: TRBD1 (6 bases). The CDR3 sequence is 17 residues long. The ends were cut back, 7 bases at V and 1 base at J, with 22 bases in the middle. Germline V gene data show CDR1 as SGHVS and CDR2 as FQNEAQ. The CDR3, as DNA: TGTGCCAGCATCTTTGGGGCCACTGACAGGCCGAACACTGAAGCTTTCTTT. As protein: CASIFGATDRPNTEAFF.

This clone was counted between two and nine times. This chain links TRBV4-1 with TRBJ1-1; D unclear. The V gene's germline CDR1 is MGHRA and CDR2 YSYEKL. This CDR3 contains 15 residues. Trimming stripped 1 base from V and 8 bases from J, with 17 bases between. CDR3 nucleotides: TGCGCCAGCAGCCAAGCTACTATGATGGAGGGAGAAGCTTTCTTT. Its translation is CASSQATMMEGEAFF.

This clone was found once. This chain uses TRBV6-5 with TRBJ1-3; D remains unclear. The germline V and J ends were trimmed by 8 bases and 0 bases, with 5 bases remaining between them. In germline, CDR1 is MNHEY, CDR2 SVGAGI. CDR3 length equals 12 residues. The CDR3 region is CASFSSGNTIYF. The CDR3 DNA reads TGTGCCAGCTTTAGCTCTGGAAACACCATATATTTT.

The chain links TRBV11-3 to TRBJ1-3, with D unclear. The CDR3 runs to 16 residues. With 1 base removed from V and 0 bases from J, the gap between germline ends came to 10 bases. Germline V gene data show CDR1 as SGHNT and CDR2 as YENEEA. Here the CDR3 reads CASSLAGGGSGNTIYF. For the CDR3, the DNA is TGTGCCAGCAGCTTAGCTGGCGGAGGCTCTGGAAACACCATATATTTT. Based on the CDR3 plus reference TRBV11-3 and TRBJ1-3, the full variable domain is EAGVVQSPRYKIIEKKQPVAFWCNPISGHNTLYWYLQNLGQGPELLIRYENEEAVDDSQLPKDRFSAERLKGVDSTLKIQPAELGDSAVYLCASSLAGGGSGNTIYFGEGSWLTVV.

This chain joins TRBV19 and TRBJ2-1; D perhaps matches TRBD2 (7 bases). The CDR3 consists of 14 residues. With 3 bases removed from V and 6 bases from J, the gap between germline ends came to 12 bases. Germline V gives CDR1 LNHDA, CDR2 SQIVND (reference sequence). CDR3 coding DNA: TGTGCCAGTAGTATGAGTGGGGGGGCCAATGAGCAGTTCTTC. Translation gives CASSMSGGANEQFF.

The chain uses TRBV5-1 and TRBJ2-5; 9 nucleotides align to TRBD1. V shed 5 bases and J 7 bases; nucleotides not matched to a gene: 9. The germline V gene encodes CDR1 SGHRS and CDR2 YFSETQ. CDR3 length: 14 residues. The CDR3 nucleotides are TGCGCCAGCAGTCTAGGACAGGGGTCGGGGACCCAGTACTTC. Translated, it gives CASSLGQGSGTQYF.